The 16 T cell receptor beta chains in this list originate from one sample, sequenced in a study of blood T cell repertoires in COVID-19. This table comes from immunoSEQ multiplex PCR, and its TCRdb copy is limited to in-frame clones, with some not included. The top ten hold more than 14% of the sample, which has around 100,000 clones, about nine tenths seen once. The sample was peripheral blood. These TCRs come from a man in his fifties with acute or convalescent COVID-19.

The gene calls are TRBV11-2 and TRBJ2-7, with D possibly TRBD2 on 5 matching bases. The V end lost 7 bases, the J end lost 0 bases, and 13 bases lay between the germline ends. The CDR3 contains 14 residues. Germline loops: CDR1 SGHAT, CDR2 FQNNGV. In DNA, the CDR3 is TGTGCCAGCAAGGCGGGCCCAAGCTCCTACGAGCAGTACTTC. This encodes CASKAGPSSYEQYF. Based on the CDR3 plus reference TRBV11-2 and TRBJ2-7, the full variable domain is EAGVAQSPRYKIIEKRQSVAFWCNPISGHATLYWYQQILGQGPKLLIQFQNNGVVDDSQLPKDRFSAERLKGVDSTLKIQPAKLEDSAVYLCASKAGPSSYEQYFGPGTRLTVT.

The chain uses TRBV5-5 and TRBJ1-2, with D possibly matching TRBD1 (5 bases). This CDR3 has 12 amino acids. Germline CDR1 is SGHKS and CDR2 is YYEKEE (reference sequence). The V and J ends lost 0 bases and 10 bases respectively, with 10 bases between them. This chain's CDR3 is CASSLGTQDYTF. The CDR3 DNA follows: TGTGCCAGCAGCTTGGGGACACAGGACTACACCTTC.

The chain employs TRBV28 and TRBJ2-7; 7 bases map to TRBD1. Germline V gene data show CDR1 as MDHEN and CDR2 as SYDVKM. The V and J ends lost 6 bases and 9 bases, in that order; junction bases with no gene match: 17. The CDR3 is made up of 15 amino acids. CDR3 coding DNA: TGTGCCAGCAGGGACAGGCAGCCCCAGGTGCAGTGGCAGTACTTC. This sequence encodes CASRDRQPQVQWQYF.

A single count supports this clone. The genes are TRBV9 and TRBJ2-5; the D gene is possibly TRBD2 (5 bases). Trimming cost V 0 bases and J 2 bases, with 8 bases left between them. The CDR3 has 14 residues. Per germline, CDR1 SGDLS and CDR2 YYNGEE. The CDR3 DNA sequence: TGTGCCAGCAGCGTAGGGGAGAGACAAGAGACCCAGTACTTC. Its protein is CASSVGERQETQYF. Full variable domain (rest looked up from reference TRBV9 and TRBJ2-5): DSGVTQTPKHLITATGQRVTLRCSPRSGDLSVYWYQQSLDQGLQFLIQYYNGEERAKGNILERFSAQQFPDLHSELNLSSLELGDSALYFCASSVGERQETQYFGPGTRLLVL.

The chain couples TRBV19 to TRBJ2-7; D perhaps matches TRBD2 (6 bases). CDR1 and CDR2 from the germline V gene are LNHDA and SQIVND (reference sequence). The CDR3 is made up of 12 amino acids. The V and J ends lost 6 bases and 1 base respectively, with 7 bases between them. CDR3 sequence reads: CASRRESYEQYF. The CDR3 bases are TGTGCCAGTAGACGGGAGTCCTACGAGCAGTACTTC.

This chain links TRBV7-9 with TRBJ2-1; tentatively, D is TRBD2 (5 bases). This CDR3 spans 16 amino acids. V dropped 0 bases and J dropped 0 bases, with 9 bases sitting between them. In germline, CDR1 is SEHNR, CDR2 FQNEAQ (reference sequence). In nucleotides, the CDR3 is TGTGCCAGCAGCTTAGCTGGGAGTGCCTCCTACAATGAGCAGTTCTTC. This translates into CASSLAGSASYNEQFF.

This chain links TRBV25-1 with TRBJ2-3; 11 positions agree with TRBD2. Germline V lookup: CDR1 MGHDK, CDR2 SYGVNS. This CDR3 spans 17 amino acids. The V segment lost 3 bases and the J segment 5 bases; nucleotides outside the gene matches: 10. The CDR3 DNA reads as TGTGCCAGCAGTGACCTTTCCCTAGCGGGAGGAGGAGATACGCAGTATTTT. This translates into CASSDLSLAGGGDTQYF.

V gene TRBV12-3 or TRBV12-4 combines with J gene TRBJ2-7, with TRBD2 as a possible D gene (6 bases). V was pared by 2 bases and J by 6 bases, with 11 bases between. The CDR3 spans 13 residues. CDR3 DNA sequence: TGTGCCAGCAGTTTATTGGCTAGCGCCGAGCAGTACTTC. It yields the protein CASSLLASAEQYF.

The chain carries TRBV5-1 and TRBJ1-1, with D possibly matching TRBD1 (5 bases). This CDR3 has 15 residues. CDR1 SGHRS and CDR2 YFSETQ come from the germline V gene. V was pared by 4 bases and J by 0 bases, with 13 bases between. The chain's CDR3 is CASSPRGGLNTEAFF. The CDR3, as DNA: TGCGCCAGCAGCCCCCGGGGGGGGTTGAACACTGAAGCTTTCTTT.

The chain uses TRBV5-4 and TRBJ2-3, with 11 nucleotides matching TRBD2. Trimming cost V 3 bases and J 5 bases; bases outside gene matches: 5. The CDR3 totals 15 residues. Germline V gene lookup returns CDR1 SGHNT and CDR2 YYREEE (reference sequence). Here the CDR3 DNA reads TGTGCCAGCAGCTGGGCAGGGACTAGCGGAGATACGCAGTATTTT. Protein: CASSWAGTSGDTQYF.

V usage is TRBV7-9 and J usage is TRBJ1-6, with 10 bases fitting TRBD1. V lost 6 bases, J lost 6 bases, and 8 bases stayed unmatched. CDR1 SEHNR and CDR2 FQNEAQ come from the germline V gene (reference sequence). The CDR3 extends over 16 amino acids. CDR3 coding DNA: TGTGCCAGCAGGCAAACGGGACAGGGGCTTAATTCACCCCTCCACTTT. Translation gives CASRQTGQGLNSPLHF.

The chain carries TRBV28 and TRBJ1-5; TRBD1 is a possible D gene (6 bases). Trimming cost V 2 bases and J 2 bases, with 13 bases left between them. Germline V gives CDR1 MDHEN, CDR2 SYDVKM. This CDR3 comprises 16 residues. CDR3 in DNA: TGTGCCAGCAGTTTAGGGCAGGGGATGGGCAATCAGCCCCAGCATTTT. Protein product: CASSLGQGMGNQPQHF.

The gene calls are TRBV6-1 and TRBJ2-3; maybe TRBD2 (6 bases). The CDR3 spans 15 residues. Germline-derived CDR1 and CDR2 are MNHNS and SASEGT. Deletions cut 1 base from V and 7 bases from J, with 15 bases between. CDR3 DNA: TGTGCCAGCAGTGAAGTGGACGGGAGATGGAATACGCAGTATTTT. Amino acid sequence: CASSEVDGRWNTQYF.

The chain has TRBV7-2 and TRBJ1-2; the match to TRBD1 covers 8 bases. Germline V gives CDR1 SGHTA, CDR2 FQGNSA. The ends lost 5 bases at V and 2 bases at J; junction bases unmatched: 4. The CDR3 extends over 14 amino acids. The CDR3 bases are TGTGCCAGCAGCCCCCGACAGGGGAACTATGGCTACACCTTC. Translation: CASSPRQGNYGYTF.

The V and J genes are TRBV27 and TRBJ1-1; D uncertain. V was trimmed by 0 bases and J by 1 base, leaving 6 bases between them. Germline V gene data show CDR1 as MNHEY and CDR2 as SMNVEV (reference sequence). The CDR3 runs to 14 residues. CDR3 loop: CASSLSAGNTEAFF. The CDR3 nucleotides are TGTGCCAGCAGTTTATCGGCAGGGAACACTGAAGCTTTCTTT.

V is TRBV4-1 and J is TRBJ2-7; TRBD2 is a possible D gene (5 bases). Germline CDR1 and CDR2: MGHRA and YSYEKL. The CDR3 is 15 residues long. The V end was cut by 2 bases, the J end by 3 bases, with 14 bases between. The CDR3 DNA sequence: TGCGCCAGCAGCCAAACGGGAAGGGCCGGCTACGAGCAGTACTTC. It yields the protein CASSQTGRAGYEQYF.